This T cell receptor beta chain was obtained from a study of cytomegalovirus exposure and HLA in healthy donors. Whole-study results and caveats: Reportedly, a later analysis found an Asian-associated ancestry cluster had fewer N-insertions than the approximately 700-donor mean. Researchers catalogued 164 TCR beta chains as cytomegalovirus-associated.

Notes on this clone: Its matching antigen is unknown.

V lost 6 bases to trimming and J lost 7 bases; unmatched junction nucleotides: 6. Germline CDR1 reads MDHEN; CDR2 reads SYDVKM. This CDR3 spans 14 amino acids. It was with 60 Vbeta and 13 Jbeta primers that the PCR ran. The protocol was immunoSEQ multiplex PCR, while the TCRdb copy is restricted to in-frame clones and leaves out a portion. In the table there are about 120,000 clones, around 78% of which are singletons. Sample: PBMCs. This clonotype originated in a woman in her thirties in good health and CMV-seropositive. This chain links TRBV28 with TRBJ1-4, with 9 bases aligning to TRBD1. DNA for the CDR3: TGTGCCAGCAGCCCTGACAGGGGGTCTGAAAAACTGTTTTTT. This gives the protein CASSPDRGSEKLFF. The variable domain in full, completed from reference TRBV28 and TRBJ1-4, reads DVKVTQSSRYLVKRTGEKVFLECVQDMDHENMFWYRQDPGLGLRLIYFSYDVKMKEKGDIPEGYSVSREKKERFSLILESASTNQTSMYLCASSPDRGSEKLFFGSGTQLSVL.